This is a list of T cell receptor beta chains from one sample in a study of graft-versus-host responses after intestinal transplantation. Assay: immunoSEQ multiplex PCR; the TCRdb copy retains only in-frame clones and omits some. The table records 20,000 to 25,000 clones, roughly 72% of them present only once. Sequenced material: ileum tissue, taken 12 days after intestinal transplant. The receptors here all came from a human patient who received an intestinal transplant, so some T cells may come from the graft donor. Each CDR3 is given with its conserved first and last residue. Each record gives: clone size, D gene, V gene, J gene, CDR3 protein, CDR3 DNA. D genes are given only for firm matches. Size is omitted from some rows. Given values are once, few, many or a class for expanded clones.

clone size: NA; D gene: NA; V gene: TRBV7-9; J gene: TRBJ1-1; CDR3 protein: CASSPQGGGDTEAFF; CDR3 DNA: TGTGCCAGCAGCCCCCAGGGAGGAGGAGACACTGAAGCTTTCTTT
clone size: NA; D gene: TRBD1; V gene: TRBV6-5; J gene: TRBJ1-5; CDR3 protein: CASLRTGRSEQPQHF; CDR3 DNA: TGTGCCAGCTTACGGACAGGGCGTAGTGAGCAGCCCCAGCATTTT
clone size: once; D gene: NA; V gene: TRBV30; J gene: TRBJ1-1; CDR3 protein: CAGSRASTEAFF; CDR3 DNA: TGTGCCGGGAGCAGGGCTTCGACTGAAGCTTTCTTT
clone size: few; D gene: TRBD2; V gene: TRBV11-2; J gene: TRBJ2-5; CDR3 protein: CASSPGLAGGPRETQYF; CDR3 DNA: TGTGCCAGCAGCCCCGGACTAGCGGGGGGGCCACGAGAGACCCAGTACTTC
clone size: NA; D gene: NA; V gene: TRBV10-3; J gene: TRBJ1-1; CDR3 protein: CAISDLSWGRGTEAFF; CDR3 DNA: TGTGCCATCAGTGACCTGAGTTGGGGGCGGGGGACTGAAGCTTTCTTT
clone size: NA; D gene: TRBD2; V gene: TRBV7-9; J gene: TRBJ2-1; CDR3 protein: CASMDGLVPEQFF; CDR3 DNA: TGTGCCAGCATGGACGGACTAGTCCCTGAGCAGTTCTTC
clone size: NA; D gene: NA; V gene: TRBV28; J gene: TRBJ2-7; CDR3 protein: CASSSLGRPTYEQYF; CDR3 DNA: TGTGCCAGCAGCTCCCTGGGGCGGCCTACCTACGAGCAGTACTTC
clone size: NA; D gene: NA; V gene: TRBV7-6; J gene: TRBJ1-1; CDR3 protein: CASSLGVGRGEPNTEAFF; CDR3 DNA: TGTGCCAGCAGCTTAGGTGTGGGGAGGGGCGAACCGAACACTGAAGCTTTCTTT
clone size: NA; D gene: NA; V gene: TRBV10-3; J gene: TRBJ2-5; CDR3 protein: CAISEGGPVEWETQYF; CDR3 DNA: TGTGCCATCAGTGAAGGCGGGCCGGTGGAGTGGGAGACCCAGTACTTC
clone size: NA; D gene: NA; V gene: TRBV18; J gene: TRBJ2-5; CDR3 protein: CASSRPGEETQYF; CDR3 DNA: TGTGCCAGCTCGCGGCCAGGGGAAGAGACCCAGTACTTC
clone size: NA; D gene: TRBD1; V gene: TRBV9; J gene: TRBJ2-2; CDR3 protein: CASSGGRRGPTGELFF; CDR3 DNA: TGTGCCAGCAGCGGGGGGCGCAGGGGGCCCACCGGGGAGCTGTTTTTT
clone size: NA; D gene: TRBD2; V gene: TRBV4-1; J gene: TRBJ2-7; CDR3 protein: CASSRLSGGYEQYF; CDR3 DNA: TGCGCCAGCAGCCGCCTTAGCGGGGGCTACGAGCAGTACTTC
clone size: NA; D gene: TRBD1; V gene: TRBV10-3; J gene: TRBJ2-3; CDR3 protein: CAISVGQTTDTQYF; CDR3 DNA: TGTGCCATCAGCGTGGGACAGACCACAGATACGCAGTATTTT
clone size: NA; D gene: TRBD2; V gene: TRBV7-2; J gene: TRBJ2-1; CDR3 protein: CASSSPGLAGEGEQFF; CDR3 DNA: TGTGCCAGCAGCAGTCCGGGACTAGCGGGAGAGGGGGAGCAGTTCTTC
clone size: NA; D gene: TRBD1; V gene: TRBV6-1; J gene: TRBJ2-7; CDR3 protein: CASRGQGRTYEQYF; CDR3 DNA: TGTGCCAGCCGAGGACAGGGGCGTACCTACGAGCAGTACTTC
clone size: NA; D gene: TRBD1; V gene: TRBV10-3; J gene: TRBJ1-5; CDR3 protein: CAIRPGTGGDQPQHF; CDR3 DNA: TGTGCCATCAGACCCGGGACAGGGGGAGATCAGCCCCAGCATTTT
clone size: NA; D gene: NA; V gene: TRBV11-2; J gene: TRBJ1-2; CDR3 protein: CASTPVWRYGYTF; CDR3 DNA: TGTGCCAGCACCCCCGTGTGGAGATATGGCTACACCTTC
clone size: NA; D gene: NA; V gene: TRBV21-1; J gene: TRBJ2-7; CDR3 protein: CASSQSPKDKCQGMDEQYF; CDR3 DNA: TGTGCCAGCAGCCAGTCACCCAAGGATAAATGCCAGGGCATGGACGAGCAGTACTTC
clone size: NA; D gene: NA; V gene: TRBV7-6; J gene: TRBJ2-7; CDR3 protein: CASSLGQSVYEQYF; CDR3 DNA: TGTGCCAGCAGCCTCGGACAGTCCGTCTACGAGCAGTACTTC
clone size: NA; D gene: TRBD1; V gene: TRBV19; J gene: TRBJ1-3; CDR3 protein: CASSQGGHGNTIYF; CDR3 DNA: TGTGCCAGTAGCCAAGGGGGCCACGGAAACACCATATATTTT
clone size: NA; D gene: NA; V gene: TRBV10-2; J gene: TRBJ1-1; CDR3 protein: CASSTARGTEAFF; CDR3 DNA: TGCGCCAGCAGTACAGCCAGAGGGACTGAAGCTTTCTTT
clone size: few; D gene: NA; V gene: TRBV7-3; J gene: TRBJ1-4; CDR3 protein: CASSLVQGGEKLFF; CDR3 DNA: TGTGCCAGCAGCTTAGTGCAGGGTGGTGAAAAACTGTTTTTT